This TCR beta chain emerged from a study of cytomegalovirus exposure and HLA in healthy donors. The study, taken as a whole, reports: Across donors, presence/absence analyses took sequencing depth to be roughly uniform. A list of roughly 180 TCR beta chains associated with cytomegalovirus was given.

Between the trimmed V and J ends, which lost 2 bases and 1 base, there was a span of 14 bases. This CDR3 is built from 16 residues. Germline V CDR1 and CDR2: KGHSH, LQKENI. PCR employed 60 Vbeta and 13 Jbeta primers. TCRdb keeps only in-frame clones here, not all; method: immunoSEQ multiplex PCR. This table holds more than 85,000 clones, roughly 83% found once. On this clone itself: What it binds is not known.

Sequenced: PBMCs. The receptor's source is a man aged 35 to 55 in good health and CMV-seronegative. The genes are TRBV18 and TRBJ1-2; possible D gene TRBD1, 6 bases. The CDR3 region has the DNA TGTGCCAGCTCACCAGGGAAGGGACAAAGTAACTATGGCTACACCTTC. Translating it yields CASSPGKGQSNYGYTF.